The clone carrying this TCR beta chain was detected a few times. Its antigen is not identified. CDR3 size: 18 residues. Germline loops: CDR1 SGDLS, CDR2 YYNGEE. Deletions cut 0 bases from V and 0 bases from J, with 16 bases between. This entry is derived from a study of T-cell reconstitution after alpha-beta-depleted transplantation in children. Study-wide results and limits: Some patients showed high day-60 TCRbeta diversity, which derived from surviving recipient T cells and thymic progenitors. From newly produced T cells came most of the T-cell counts and diversity one year after transplant. Several hundred graft clones that had expanded were reportedly the source of alpha-beta T cells about two months after transplant.

For TCRbeta, the library was prepared with unique molecular identifiers. TCRdb re-derived calls from the PCR reads in MiXCR, one entry per CDR3 protein. The sample lists about 610,000 distinct CDR3 sequences, over 20% occurring once. Material: PBMCs, obtained before TCRalphabeta/CD19-depleted stem cell transplant. The source is a boy under two years old with Wiskott-Aldrich syndrome, due to receive a stem cell transplant. The gene calls are TRBV9 and TRBJ2-1, with D possibly being TRBD2 (5 bases). The CDR3: CASSVAASLPSSYNEQFF. CDR3 bases: TGTGCCAGCAGCGTAGCGGCTAGCCTACCGAGCTCCTACAATGAGCAGTTCTTC.